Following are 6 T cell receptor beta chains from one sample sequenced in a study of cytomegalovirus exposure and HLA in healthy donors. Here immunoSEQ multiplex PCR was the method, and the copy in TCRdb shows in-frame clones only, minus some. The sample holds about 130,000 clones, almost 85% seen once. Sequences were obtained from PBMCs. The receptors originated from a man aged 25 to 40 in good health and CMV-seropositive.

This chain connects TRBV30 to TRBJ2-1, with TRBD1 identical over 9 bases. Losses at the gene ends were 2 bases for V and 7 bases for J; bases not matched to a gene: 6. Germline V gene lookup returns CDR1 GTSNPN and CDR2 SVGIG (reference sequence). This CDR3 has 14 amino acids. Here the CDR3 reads CAWSPGQGRNEQFF. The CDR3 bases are TGTGCCTGGAGTCCGGGACAGGGCAGGAATGAGCAGTTCTTC.

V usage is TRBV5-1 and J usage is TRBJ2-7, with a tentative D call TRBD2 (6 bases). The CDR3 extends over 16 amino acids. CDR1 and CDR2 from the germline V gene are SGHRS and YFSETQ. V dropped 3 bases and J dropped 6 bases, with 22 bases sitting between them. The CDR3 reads CASSSQGAGMLAEQYF. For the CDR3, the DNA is TGCGCCAGCAGCTCCCAAGGCGCGGGGATGTTGGCCGAGCAGTACTTC.

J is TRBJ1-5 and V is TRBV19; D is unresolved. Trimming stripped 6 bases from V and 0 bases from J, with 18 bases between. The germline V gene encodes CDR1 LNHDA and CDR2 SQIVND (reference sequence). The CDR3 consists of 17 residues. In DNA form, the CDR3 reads TGTGCCAGTAGGGGCCGGCCGGGATCTTTTAGCAATCAGCCCCAGCATTTT. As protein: CASRGRPGSFSNQPQHF.

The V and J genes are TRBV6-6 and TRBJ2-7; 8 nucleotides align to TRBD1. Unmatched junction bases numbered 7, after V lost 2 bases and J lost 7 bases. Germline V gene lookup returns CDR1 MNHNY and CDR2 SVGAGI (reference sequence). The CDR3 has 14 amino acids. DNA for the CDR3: TGTGCCAGCAGTTACGCCAATGGACAGGGAGAGCAGTACTTC. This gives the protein CASSYANGQGEQYF.

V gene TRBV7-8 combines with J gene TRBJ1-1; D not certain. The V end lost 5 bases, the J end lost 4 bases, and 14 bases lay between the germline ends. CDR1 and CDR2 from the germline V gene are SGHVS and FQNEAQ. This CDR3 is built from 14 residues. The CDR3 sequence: CASSLLRGSTEAFF. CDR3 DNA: TGTGCCAGCAGCCTTTTAAGAGGGAGCACTGAAGCTTTCTTT.

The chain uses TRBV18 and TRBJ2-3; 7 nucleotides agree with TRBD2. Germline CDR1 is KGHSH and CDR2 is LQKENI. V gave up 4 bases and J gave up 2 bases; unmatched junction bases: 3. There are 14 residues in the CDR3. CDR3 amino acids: CASSRGLNTDTQYF. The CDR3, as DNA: TGTGCCAGCTCACGGGGACTAAACACAGATACGCAGTATTTT.